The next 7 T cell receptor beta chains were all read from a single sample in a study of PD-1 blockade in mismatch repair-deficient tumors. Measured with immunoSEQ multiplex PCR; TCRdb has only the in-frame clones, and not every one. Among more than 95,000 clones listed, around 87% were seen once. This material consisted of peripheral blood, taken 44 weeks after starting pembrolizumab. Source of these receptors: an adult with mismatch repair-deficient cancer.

The CDR3 spells CASRTSGRGVNEQFF. The CDR3 bases are TGTGCCAGCAGGACTAGCGGGAGGGGGGTCAATGAGCAGTTCTTC. V and J are TRBV6-5 and TRBJ2-1, with 14 bases that match TRBD2. The CDR3 totals 15 residues. Germline assignment: CDR1 MNHEY and CDR2 SVGAGI. V trimming: 6 bases; J trimming: 6 bases; junction bases outside the gene matches: 4.

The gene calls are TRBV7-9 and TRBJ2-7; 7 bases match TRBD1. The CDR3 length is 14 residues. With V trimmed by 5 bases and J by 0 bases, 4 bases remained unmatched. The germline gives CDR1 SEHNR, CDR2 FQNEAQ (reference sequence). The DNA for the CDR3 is TGTGCCAGCAGCAACTGGGACAGCTCCTACGAGCAGTACTTC. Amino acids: CASSNWDSSYEQYF.

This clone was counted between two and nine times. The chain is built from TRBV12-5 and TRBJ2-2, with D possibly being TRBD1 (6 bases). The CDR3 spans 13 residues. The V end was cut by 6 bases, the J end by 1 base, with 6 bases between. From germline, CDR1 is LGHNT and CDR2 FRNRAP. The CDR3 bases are TGTGCTAGTGGGACAGGGAACACCGGGGAGCTGTTTTTT. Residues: CASGTGNTGELFF.

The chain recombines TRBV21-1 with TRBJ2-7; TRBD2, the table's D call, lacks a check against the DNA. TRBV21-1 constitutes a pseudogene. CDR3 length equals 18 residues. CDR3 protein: CASSKGTSGRESSYEQYF. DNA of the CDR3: TGTGCCAGCAGCAAGGGGACTAGCGGGAGGGAAAGCTCCTACGAGCAGTACTTC.

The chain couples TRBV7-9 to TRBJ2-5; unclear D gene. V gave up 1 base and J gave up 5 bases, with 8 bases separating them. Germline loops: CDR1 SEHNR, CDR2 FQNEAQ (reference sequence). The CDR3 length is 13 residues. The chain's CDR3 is CASSLGSRETQYF. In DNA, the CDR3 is TGTGCCAGCAGCTTAGGCTCCAGGGAGACCCAGTACTTC.

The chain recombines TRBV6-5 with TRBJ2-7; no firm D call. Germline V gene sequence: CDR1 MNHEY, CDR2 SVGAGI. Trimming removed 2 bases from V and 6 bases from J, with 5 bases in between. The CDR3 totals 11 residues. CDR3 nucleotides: TGTGCCAGCAGTTACGGGCGCGAGCAGTACTTC. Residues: CASSYGREQYF.

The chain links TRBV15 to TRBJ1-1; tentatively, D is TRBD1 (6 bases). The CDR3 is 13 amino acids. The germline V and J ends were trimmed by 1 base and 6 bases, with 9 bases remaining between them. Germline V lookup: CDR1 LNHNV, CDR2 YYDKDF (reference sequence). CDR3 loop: CATSRGAGAEAFF. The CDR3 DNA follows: TGTGCCACCAGCAGAGGGGCAGGGGCTGAAGCTTTCTTT.